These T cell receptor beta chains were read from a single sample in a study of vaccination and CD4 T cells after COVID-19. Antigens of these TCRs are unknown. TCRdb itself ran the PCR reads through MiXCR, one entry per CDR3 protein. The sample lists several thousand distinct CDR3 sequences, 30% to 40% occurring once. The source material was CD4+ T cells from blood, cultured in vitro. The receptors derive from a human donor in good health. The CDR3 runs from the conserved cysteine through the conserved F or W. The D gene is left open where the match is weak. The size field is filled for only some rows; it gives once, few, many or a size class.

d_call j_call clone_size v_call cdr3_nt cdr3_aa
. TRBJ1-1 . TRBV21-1 TGTGCCAGCAGCAATTTTTGGGAACAGAAGAACACTGAAGCTTTCTTT CASSNFWEQKNTEAFF
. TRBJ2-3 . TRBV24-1 TGTGCCACCAGTGACCGGTTCACAGATACGCAGTATTTT CATSDRFTDTQYF
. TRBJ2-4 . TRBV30 TGTGCCTGGAGCCCGCAGGTCAAAAACATTCAGTACTTC CAWSPQVKNIQYF
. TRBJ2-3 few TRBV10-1 TGCGCCAGCAGTGAGTCGCAGAGCACAGATACGCAGTATTTT CASSESQSTDTQYF
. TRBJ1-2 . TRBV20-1 TGCAGTGCTTATCCTCCCGGGACGGCACCCAGTGGCTACACCTTC CSAYPPGTAPSGYTF
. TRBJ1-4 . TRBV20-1 TGCAGTGCCTTACATGCAACTAATGAAAAACTGTTTTTT CSALHATNEKLFF
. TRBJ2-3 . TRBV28 TGTGCCAGCAGACCGTGGAGCCTAAGCACAGATACGCAGTATTTT CASRPWSLSTDTQYF
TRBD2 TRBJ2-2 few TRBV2 TGTGCCAGCAGTGTAACTAGCGGGGGGGAGCTGTTTTTT CASSVTSGGELFF
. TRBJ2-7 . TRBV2 TGTGCCAGCAGTGCCCTACTCGCTACCTACGAGCAGTACTTC CASSALLATYEQYF
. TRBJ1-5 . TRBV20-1 TGCAGTGCTAGTTCCGGAGGGAATCAGCCCCAGCATTTT CSASSGGNQPQHF
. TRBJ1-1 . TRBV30 TGTGCCTGGAGTGTAGGGGCCCTGAACACTGAAGCTTTCTTT CAWSVGALNTEAFF
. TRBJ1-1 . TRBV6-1 TGTGCCAGTGGGGGTTTTGGCGGGAACACTGAAGCTTTCTTT CASGGFGGNTEAFF
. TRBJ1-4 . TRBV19 TGTGCCAGTAGTAGGGGGACGGCGGATGAAAAACTGTTTTTT CASSRGTADEKLFF
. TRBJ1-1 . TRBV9 TGTGCCAGCAGCGTAGAAGAGATGAACACTGAAGCTTTCTTT CASSVEEMNTEAFF
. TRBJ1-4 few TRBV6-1 TGTGCCAGCAGGGCTCAAGGAGAAAAACTGTTTTTT CASRAQGEKLFF
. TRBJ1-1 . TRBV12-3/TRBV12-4 TGTGCCAGCAAGGGGAGGAGGGCTGAAGCTTTCTTT CASKGRRAEAFF
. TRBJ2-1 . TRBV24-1 TGTGCCACCAGTGAATTAGCAGGTGAGCAGTTCTTC CATSELAGEQFF
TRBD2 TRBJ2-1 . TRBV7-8 TGTGCCAGCAGAGGACCGGGCGGGGGTTACAATGAGCAGTTCTTC CASRGPGGGYNEQFF
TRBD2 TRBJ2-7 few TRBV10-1 TGCGCCAGCAGCCCCGGGACTAGCGGGTCCTACGAGCAGTACTTC CASSPGTSGSYEQYF
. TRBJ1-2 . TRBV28 TGTGCCAGCAGTTTATTTGCGGAGAACTATGGCTACACCTTC CASSLFAENYGYTF
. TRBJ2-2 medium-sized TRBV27 TGTGCCAGCAGAATCGCGACAGGGAGGACCGGGGAGCTGTTTTTT CASRIATGRTGELFF
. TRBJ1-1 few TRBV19 TGTGCCAGTAGTATAGAGGGGCTTGCCACTGAAGCTTTCTTT CASSIEGLATEAFF
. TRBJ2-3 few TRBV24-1 TGTGCCACCAGTGGCCGGGGCACAGATACGCAGTATTTT CATSGRGTDTQYF
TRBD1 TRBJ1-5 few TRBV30 TGTGCCTGGAACCCGACAGGGATCGGCAATCAGCCCCAGCATTTT CAWNPTGIGNQPQHF
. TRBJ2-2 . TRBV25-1 TGTGCCAGCAGTGCCCGTGGGGGCCTGGGCACCGGGGAGCTGTTTTTT CASSARGGLGTGELFF
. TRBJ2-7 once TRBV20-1 TGCAGTGCTAGAGCTGGGGGGCGGGAGCAGTACTTC CSARAGGREQYF
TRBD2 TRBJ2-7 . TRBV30 TGTGCCTACCGAACTAGCGGGGGACCCTACGAGCAGTACTTC CAYRTSGGPYEQYF
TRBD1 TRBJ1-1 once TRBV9 TGTGCCAGCAGCGCGCCGGGACAGGGGGCCTTTGGGAACACTGAAGCTTTCTTT CASSAPGQGAFGNTEAFF
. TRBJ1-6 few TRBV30 TGTGCCTGGCGGGACGGGGGGTTACCCCTCCACTTT CAWRDGGLPLHF
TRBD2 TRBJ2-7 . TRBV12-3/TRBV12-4 TGTGCCAGCAGTGTAGCGGGAGGGCCGCACGAGCAGTACTTC CASSVAGGPHEQYF
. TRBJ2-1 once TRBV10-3 TGTGCCACCGGGACTCTCAATGAGCAGTTCTTC CATGTLNEQFF
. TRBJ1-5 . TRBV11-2 TGTGCCAGCAGCTTAGAGGTCGGTACGCCCCAGCATTTT CASSLEVGTPQHF
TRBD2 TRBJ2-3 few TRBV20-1 TGCAGTGCTAGACAGCGGGGGCCGGTAGATACGCAGTATTTT CSARQRGPVDTQYF
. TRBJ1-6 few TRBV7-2 TGTGCCAGCGAGGGGCCCAGCTTGAGGGGTTCACCCCTCCACTTT CASEGPSLRGSPLHF
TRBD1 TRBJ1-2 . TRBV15 TGTGCCACCAGCAGAGCGGACAGGGGCGGCTACACCTTC CATSRADRGGYTF
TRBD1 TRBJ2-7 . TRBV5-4 TGTGCCAGCAGCCCCACAGGGGCCTACGAGCAGTACTTC CASSPTGAYEQYF
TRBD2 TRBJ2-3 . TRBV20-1 TGCAGTGCTAGATCCGGGACTAGCGGGGGGACCCTAAGCACAGATACGCAGTATTTT CSARSGTSGGTLSTDTQYF
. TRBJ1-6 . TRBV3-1 TGTGCCAGCAGCCAAGTCCTCAGGAATTCACCCCTCCACTTT CASSQVLRNSPLHF
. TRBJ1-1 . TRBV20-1 TGCAGTGCTAGAGAGGGGGAGTGGACTGAAGCTTTCTTT CSAREGEWTEAFF
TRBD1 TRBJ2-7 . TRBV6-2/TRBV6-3 TGTGCCAGCAGTACGCCGGGACAGGCCCCGTACGAGCAGTACTTC CASSTPGQAPYEQYF
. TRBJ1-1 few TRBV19 TGTGCCAGTAGTCCTATAGGGCTGGACAACACTGAAGCTTTCTTT CASSPIGLDNTEAFF
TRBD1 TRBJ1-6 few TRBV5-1 TGCGCCAGCAGCCGGGACAGGGGGAATTCACCCCTCCACTTT CASSRDRGNSPLHF
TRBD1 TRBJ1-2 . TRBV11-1 TGTGCCAGCAGCCAACAGGGGGCCGGTGGCTACACCTTC CASSQQGAGGYTF
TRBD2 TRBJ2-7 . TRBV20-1 TGCAGTGCTAGTGGGACTAGCGGGGCTAACTACGAGCAGTACTTC CSASGTSGANYEQYF
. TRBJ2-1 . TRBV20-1 TGCAGTGCAAGCAGGGCGGGGCAGTTTAACAATGAGCAGTTCTTC CSASRAGQFNNEQFF
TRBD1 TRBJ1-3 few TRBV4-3 TGCGCCAGCAGCCAGGGACAGGGGACTGGAAACACCATATATTTT CASSQGQGTGNTIYF
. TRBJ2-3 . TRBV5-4 TGTGCCAGCAGCTTGGCTGGAACAGATACGCAGTATTTT CASSLAGTDTQYF